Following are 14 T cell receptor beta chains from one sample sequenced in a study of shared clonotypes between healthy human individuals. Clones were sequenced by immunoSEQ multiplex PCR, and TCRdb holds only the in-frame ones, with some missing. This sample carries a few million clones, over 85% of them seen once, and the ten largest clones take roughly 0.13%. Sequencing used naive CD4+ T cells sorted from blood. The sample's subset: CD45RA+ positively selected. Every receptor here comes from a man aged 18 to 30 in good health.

In nucleotides, the CDR3 is TGCGCCAGCAGCTTGGCCCAGGTTCAGGGGGCGAATAATTCACCCCTCCACTTT. It specifies CASSLAQVQGANNSPLHF. This sequence joins TRBV5-1 and TRBJ1-6; 8 bases align to TRBD1. This CDR3 comprises 18 residues. J lost 5 bases, V lost 0 bases, and 10 bases had no gene match. Germline assignment: CDR1 SGHRS and CDR2 YFSETQ.

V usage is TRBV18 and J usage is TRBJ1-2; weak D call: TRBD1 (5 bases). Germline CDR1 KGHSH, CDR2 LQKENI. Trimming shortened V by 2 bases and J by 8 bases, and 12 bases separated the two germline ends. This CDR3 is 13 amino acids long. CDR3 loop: CASSPIRREGYTF. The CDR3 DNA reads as TGTGCCAGCTCACCAATCCGCAGGGAAGGCTACACCTTC.

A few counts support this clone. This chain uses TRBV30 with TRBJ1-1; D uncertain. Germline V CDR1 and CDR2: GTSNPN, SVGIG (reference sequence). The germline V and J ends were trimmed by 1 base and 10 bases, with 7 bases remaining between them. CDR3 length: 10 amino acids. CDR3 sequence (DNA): TGTGCCTGGAGTGAAATCCGAGCTTTCTTT. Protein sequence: CAWSEIRAFF. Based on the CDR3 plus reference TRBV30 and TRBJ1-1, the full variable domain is SQTIHQWPATLVQPVGSPLSLECTVEGTSNPNLYWYRQAAGRGLQLLFYSVGIGQISSEVPQNLSASRPQDRQFILSSKKLLLSDSGFYLCAWSEIRAFFGQGTRLTVV.

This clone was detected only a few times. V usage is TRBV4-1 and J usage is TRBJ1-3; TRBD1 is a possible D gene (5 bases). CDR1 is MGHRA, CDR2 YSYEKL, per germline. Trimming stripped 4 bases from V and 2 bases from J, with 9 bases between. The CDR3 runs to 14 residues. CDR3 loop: CASSRTGPGNTIYF. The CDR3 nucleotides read TGCGCCAGCAGCCGTACAGGTCCTGGAAACACCATATATTTT.

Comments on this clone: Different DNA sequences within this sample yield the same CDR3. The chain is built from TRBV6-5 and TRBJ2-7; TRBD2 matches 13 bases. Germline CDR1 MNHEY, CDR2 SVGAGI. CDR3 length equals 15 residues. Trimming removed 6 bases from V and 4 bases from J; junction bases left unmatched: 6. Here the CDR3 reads CASRRGTSGDYEQYF. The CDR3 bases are TGTGCCAGCAGGCGCGGGACTAGCGGGGATTACGAGCAGTACTTC.

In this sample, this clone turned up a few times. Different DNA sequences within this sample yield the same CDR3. The CDR3 loop reads CASSQGYGYTF. The CDR3 region has the DNA TGTGCCAGCAGCCAAGGGTATGGCTACACCTTC. The chain employs TRBV14 and TRBJ1-2, with D unclear. Germline loops: CDR1 SGHDN, CDR2 FVKESK. V lost 1 base to trimming and J lost 5 bases, with 2 bases between them. There are 11 residues in the CDR3.

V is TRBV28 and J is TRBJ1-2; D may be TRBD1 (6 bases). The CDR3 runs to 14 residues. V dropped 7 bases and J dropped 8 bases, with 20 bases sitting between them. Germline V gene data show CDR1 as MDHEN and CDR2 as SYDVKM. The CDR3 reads CASTPEWGGGGYTF. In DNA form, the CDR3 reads TGTGCCAGCACTCCTGAATGGGGAGGGGGAGGCTACACCTTC.

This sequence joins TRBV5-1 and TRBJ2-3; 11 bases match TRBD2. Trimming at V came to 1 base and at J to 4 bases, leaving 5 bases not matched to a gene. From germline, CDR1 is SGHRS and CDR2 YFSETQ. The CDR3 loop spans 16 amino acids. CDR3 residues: CASSLPASGGSDTQYF. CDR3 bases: TGCGCCAGCAGCTTGCCCGCTAGCGGGGGGTCAGATACGCAGTATTTT.

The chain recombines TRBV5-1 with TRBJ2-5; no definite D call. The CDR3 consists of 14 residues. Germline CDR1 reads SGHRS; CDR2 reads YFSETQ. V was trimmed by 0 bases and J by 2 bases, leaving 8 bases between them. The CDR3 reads CASSLVPTQETQYF. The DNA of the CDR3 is TGCGCCAGCAGCTTGGTTCCAACTCAAGAGACCCAGTACTTC.

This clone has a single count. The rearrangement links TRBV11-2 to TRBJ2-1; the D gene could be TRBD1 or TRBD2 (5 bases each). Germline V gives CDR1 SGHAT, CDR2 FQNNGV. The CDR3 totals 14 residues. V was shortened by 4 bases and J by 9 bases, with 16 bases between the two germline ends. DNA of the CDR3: TGTGCCAGCAGCTCCGACCCTGGGACGGGTGAGCAGTTCTTC. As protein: CASSSDPGTGEQFF.

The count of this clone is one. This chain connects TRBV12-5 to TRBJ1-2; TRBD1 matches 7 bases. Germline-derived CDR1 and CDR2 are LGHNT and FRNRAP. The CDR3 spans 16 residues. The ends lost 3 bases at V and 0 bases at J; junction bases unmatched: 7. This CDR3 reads CASGFNSGTANYGYTF. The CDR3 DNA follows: TGTGCTAGTGGTTTCAATTCCGGGACAGCTAACTATGGCTACACCTTC.

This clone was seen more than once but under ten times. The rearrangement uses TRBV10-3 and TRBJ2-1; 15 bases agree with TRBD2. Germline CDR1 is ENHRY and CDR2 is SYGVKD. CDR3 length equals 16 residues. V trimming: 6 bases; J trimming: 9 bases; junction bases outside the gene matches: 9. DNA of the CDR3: TGTGCCATCAGCCCGGGACTAGCGGGAGGTAGCGGTGAGCAGTTCTTC. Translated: CAISPGLAGGSGEQFF.

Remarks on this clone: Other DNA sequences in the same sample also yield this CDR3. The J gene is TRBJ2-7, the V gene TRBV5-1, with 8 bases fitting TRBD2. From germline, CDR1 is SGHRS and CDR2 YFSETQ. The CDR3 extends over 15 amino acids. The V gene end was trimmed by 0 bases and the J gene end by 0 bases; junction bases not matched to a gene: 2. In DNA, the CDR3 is TGCGCCAGCAGCTTGGTAGCGGGAAGCTCCTACGAGCAGTACTTC. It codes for CASSLVAGSSYEQYF.

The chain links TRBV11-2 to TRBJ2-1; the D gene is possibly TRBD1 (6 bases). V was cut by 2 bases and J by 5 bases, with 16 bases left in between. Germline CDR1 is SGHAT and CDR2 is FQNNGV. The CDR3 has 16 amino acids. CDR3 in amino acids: CASSLLGTQMDNEQFF. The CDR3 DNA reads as TGTGCCAGCAGCTTACTGGGGACACAAATGGACAATGAGCAGTTCTTC.